This T cell receptor (beta chain) was sequenced for a study of blood T cell repertoires in COVID-19. Study context: PBMCs, B-cell-depleted T cells, or T cells provided the cDNA or gDNA that made up the material.

The CDR3 runs to 17 residues. J was trimmed by 3 bases and V by 1 base; bases with no gene match: 9. CDR1 is LGHNA and CDR2 is YNFKEQ in the germline V gene. Authors' processing steps: Scientists estimated how many nucleated cells there were by amplifying reference gene primers. Some clones are missing from TCRdb's copy, which holds only in-frame ones; the method was immunoSEQ multiplex PCR. D and trimming were read from the DNA, whereas the V and J calls and clone size are those reported in that table. The sample lists some 190,000 clones, about 85% seen once, with 18% in the top ten. This receptor was identified in a person aged 70 to 85 with COVID-19, enrolled during active disease. The sample taken for sequencing was peripheral blood. The chain uses TRBV4-2 and TRBJ1-2, with 9 positions matching TRBD1. The CDR3 bases are TGTGCCAGCAGCCAAGCCTCCGGGACAGGGATCGACTATGGCTACACCTTC. Its translation: CASSQASGTGIDYGYTF.